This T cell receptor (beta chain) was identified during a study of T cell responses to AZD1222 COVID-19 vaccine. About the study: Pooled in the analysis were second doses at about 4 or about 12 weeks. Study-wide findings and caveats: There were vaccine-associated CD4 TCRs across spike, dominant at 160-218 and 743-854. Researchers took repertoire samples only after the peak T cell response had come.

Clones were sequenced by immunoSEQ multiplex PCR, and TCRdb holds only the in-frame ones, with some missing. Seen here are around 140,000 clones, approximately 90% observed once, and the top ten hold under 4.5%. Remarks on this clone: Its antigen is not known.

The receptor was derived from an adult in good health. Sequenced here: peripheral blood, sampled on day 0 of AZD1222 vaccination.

The CDR3 DNA follows: TGTGCCAGCAGTTTAGAGGGGAGGGATGGCTACACCTTC. Translating gives CASSLEGRDGYTF. The chain carries TRBV27 and TRBJ1-2; TRBD1 is a possible D gene (5 bases). Trimming cost V 2 bases and J 6 bases, with 10 bases left between them. Germline V gene sequence: CDR1 MNHEY, CDR2 SMNVEV (reference sequence). CDR3 size: 13 residues.